Presented here are 18 T cell receptor beta chains from one specimen sequenced in a study of T cell responses to AZD1222 COVID-19 vaccine. Measured with immunoSEQ multiplex PCR; TCRdb has only the in-frame clones, and not every one. The sample carries 35,000 to 55,000 clones, around 80% recorded once. The sequences come from peripheral blood, collected 28 days after the second dose of the MenACWY control vaccine. Receptors originate from an adult who received the MenACWY meningococcal vaccine as a control.

With respect to this clone: The CDR3 carries no conserved terminal phenylalanine or tryptophan, so it likely arises from a read error. This chain links TRBV7-9 with TRBJ1-2, with 8 bases that match TRBD1. The ends lost 2 bases at V and 8 bases at J; junction bases unmatched: 10. Germline V gene sequence: CDR1 SEHNR, CDR2 FQNEAQ (reference sequence). The CDR3 covers 15 residues. The CDR3 DNA follows: TGTGCCAGCAGCTTACCTCAGGGGCAGGGGGCGGGCTACACCCTC. As protein: CASSLPQGQGAGYTL.

The gene calls are TRBV9 and TRBJ1-2; D uncertain. Germline assignment: CDR1 SGDLS and CDR2 YYNGEE. The CDR3 is 14 amino acids. Trimming took 0 bases from V and 5 from J, leaving 11 bases between them. As DNA, the CDR3 is TGTGCCAGCAGCGTAGATCCAACATCTTATGGCTACACCTTC. This sequence encodes CASSVDPTSYGYTF.

The rearrangement links TRBV29-1 to TRBJ1-1, with 8 bases lining up with TRBD1. CDR1 and CDR2 from the germline V gene are SQVTM and ANQGSEA. This CDR3 spans 15 amino acids. The trim removed 3 bases at V and 11 bases at J, leaving 17 bases unmatched. CDR3 protein: CSVEPGQGLGLRAFF. CDR3 in DNA: TGCAGCGTTGAGCCCGGACAGGGTTTGGGACTGAGGGCTTTCTTT.

The chain uses TRBV18 and TRBJ1-1; D is perhaps TRBD1 (5 bases). The germline CDR1 and CDR2 sequences are KGHSH and LQKENI. With 7 bases removed from V and 1 base from J, the gap between germline ends came to 10 bases. The CDR3 spans 13 residues. The CDR3 region is CASCLTGNTEAFF. The DNA for the CDR3 is TGTGCCAGCTGTCTTACAGGGAACACTGAAGCTTTCTTT.

This chain joins TRBV5-1 and TRBJ2-2; 7 bases are a match to TRBD1. CDR3 length: 15 amino acids. The germline V gene has CDR1 SGHRS and CDR2 YFSETQ. After removal of 3 bases from V and 1 base from J, the junction contained 3 bases not matched to a gene. Here the CDR3 DNA reads TGCGCCAGCAGCTCGACAGGGTTGAACACCGGGGAGCTGTTTTTT. It translates to CASSSTGLNTGELFF.

This clone has only a few counts. The J gene is TRBJ2-7, the V gene TRBV27; no firm D call. The CDR3 runs 13 residues. The germline V gene encodes CDR1 MNHEY and CDR2 SMNVEV (reference sequence). The V end lost 4 bases, the J end lost 4 bases, and 11 bases lay between the germline ends. CDR3 nucleotide sequence: TGTGCCAGCAGTTCGATAGTGGGATACGAGCAGTACTTC. Residues: CASSSIVGYEQYF.

The CDR3 DNA reads as TGTGCCACCAGTGATGGACAGGACTGGAGATACAATGAGCAGTTCTTC. Its translation is CATSDGQDWRYNEQFF. The chain uses TRBV24-1 and TRBJ2-1, with 7 bases lining up with TRBD1. Germline V CDR1 and CDR2: KGHDR, SFDVKD. V lost 3 bases and J lost 4; bases outside the gene matches: 8. CDR3 length: 16 amino acids.

This rearrangement joins TRBV28 to TRBJ2-1; no definite D call. The germline V gene encodes CDR1 MDHEN and CDR2 SYDVKM. V was trimmed by 3 bases and J by 10 bases, leaving 7 bases between them. This CDR3 is built from 11 residues. CDR3 in DNA: TGTGCCAGCAGTTTGGTCACGGAGCAGTTCTTC. It codes for CASSLVTEQFF.

The chain joins TRBV19 to TRBJ2-6, with TRBD1 matching over 8 bases. Trimming cost V 6 bases and J 3 bases; bases outside gene matches: 10. From germline, CDR1 is LNHDA and CDR2 SQIVND (reference sequence). The CDR3 extends over 17 amino acids. The CDR3 here is CASRWAGGADGANVLTF. CDR3 sequence (DNA): TGTGCCAGTAGATGGGCAGGGGGCGCAGATGGGGCCAACGTCCTGACTTTC.

The chain combines TRBV29-1 with TRBJ2-1; D might be TRBD1 or TRBD2, each matching 5 bases. V was clipped by 6 bases and J by 10 bases, with 16 bases between them. CDR3 size: 12 residues. CDR1 is SQVTM and CDR2 is ANQGSEA in the germline V gene. For the CDR3, the DNA is TGCAGCGTACTAGGGGATTCTAGGGAGCAGTTCTTC. This encodes CSVLGDSREQFF.

This clone was seen a handful of times. The V and J genes are TRBV28 and TRBJ1-5; no clear D gene. The CDR3 covers 14 residues. The V gene lost 4 bases and the J gene lost 0 bases, with 7 bases spanning the gap. CDR1 and CDR2 (germline): MDHEN, SYDVKM. The CDR3 reads CASSSSYSNQPQHF. The CDR3 region has the DNA TGTGCCAGCAGTTCATCGTATAGCAATCAGCCCCAGCATTTT.

This chain connects TRBV4-1 to TRBJ1-5, with a possible D match to TRBD1 (6 bases). Trimming removed 4 bases at V and 3 bases at J, with 13 bases between. This CDR3 spans 15 amino acids. CDR1 and CDR2 (germline): MGHRA, YSYEKL. In DNA, the CDR3 is TGCGCCAGCAGCCGCCAACAGGGAGCCAATCAGCCCCAGCATTTT. It translates to CASSRQQGANQPQHF.

The chain couples TRBV5-1 to TRBJ2-5, with D perhaps matching TRBD2 (5 bases). Germline assignment: CDR1 SGHRS and CDR2 YFSETQ. The CDR3 length is 15 residues. V lost 4 bases and J 5 bases, leaving 18 bases between the germline ends. This CDR3 is CASSPSDFGLETQYF. For the CDR3, the DNA is TGCGCCAGCAGCCCCTCCGATTTCGGACTTGAGACCCAGTACTTC.

The chain is built from TRBV24-1 and TRBJ1-4; maybe TRBD1 (6 bases). This CDR3 is 14 amino acids long. Trimming cost V 10 bases and J 8 bases, with 19 bases left between them. CDR1 is KGHDR, CDR2 SFDVKD, per germline. The CDR3 spells CATKKDSGREKLFF. The CDR3 nucleotides read TGTGCCACAAAAAAGGACAGTGGTCGGGAAAAACTGTTTTTT.

This clone was detected only a few times. The chain uses TRBV5-4 and TRBJ1-1; D is unresolved. Germline V gene data show CDR1 as SGHNT and CDR2 as YYREEE (reference sequence). This CDR3 has 13 residues. Between the trimmed V and J ends, which lost 7 bases and 2 bases, there was a span of 12 bases. For the CDR3, the DNA is TGTGCCAGCTGTACAGAGCCCAACACTGAAGCTTTCTTT. It specifies CASCTEPNTEAFF. Complete variable domain (other parts from reference TRBV5-4 and TRBJ1-1): ETGVTQSPTHLIKTRGQQVTLRCSSQSGHNTVSWYQQALGQGPQFIFQYYREEENGRGNFPPRFSGLQFPNYSSELNVNALELDDSALYLCASCTEPNTEAFFGQGTRLTVV.

This chain joins TRBV28 and TRBJ1-1; 7 bases align to TRBD1. V dropped 6 bases and J dropped 4; count of bases not matched to a gene: 2. This CDR3 has 12 residues. Looked up from germline, CDR1 is MDHEN and CDR2 is SYDVKM. The chain's CDR3 is CASRTGLTEAFF. The CDR3 nucleotides are TGTGCCAGCAGGACAGGGCTCACTGAAGCTTTCTTT.

The rearrangement links TRBV12-5 to TRBJ1-4; D is unresolved. Trimming took off 1 base at V and 3 bases at J, with 9 bases between the two ends. Germline V lookup: CDR1 LGHNT, CDR2 FRNRAP. The CDR3 is 15 amino acids. The CDR3, as DNA: TGTGCTAGTGGTTTGGGTACCCCCGCTAATGAAAAACTGTTTTTT. This gives the protein CASGLGTPANEKLFF.

The chain carries TRBV12-3 or TRBV12-4 and TRBJ2-1; tentatively, D is TRBD2 (5 bases). V lost 6 bases, J lost 16 bases, and 16 bases lay in between. CDR3 length: 11 residues. CDR3 coding DNA: TGTGCCAGCAGGTTAACTAGTGATCTTTTCTTC. Amino acids: CASRLTSDLFF.